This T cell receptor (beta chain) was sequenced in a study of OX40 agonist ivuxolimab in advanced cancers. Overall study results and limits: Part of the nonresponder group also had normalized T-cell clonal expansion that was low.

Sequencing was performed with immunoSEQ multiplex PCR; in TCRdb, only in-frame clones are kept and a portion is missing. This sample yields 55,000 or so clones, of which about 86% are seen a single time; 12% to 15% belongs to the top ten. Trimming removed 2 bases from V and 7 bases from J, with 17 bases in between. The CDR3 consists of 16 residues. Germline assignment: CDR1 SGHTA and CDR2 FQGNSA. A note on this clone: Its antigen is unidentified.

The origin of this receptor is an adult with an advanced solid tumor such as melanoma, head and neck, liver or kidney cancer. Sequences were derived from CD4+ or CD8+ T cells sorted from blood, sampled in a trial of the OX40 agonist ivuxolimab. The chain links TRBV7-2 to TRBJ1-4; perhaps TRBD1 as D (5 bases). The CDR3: CASSLNRRGAGEKLFF. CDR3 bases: TGTGCCAGCAGCTTAAACCGTAGGGGTGCGGGTGAAAAACTGTTTTTT.